This T cell receptor (beta chain) was captured by sequencing in a study of response to subunit inactivated influenza vaccine. Study-wide findings and caveats: The authors suggested that every seasonal influenza vaccination recruits few new T cells.

Details on this clonotype: The antigen is undetermined.

TCRdb reprocessed the RT-PCR reads with MiXCR, giving one entry per CDR3 protein. This sample has 490,000 or so distinct CDR3 sequences; 7.6% occur once, and the top ten carry about an eighth. CDR1 and CDR2 (germline): SGHRS, YFSETQ. V was clipped by 4 bases and J by 2 bases, with 12 bases between them. This CDR3 contains 14 residues. The sequence came from a man aged 45 to 75 who received an inactivated influenza vaccine. Sequences were derived from PBMCs from blood, sampled around 25 months after vaccination. The chain has TRBV5-1 and TRBJ2-5, with D unresolved. In DNA, the CDR3 is TGCGCCAGCAGCATCGGACGTTTACAAGAGACCCAGTACTTC. This codes for CASSIGRLQETQYF.